The 26 T cell receptor beta chains below all came from one sample that was sequenced in a study of tumor and adjacent non-tumor tissue in lung cancer. The template was RNA from unsorted bulk tissue. The normal lung tissue was taken more than 3 cm from the tumor edge. TCRbeta libraries were built with three rounds of nested PCR, modified from ARM-PCR. Each CDR3 protein gets one entry after TCRdb re-called the multiplex PCR reads with MiXCR. Of some 100,000 distinct CDR3 sequences in the sample, about 80% are singletons; the top ten hold around 30%. Sequencing was carried out using distant non-tumor lung tissue. These receptors originate from a man aged 55 to 70 with small cell lung cancer.

As for this clonotype: Compared with germline, one end of the junction differs, possibly owing to a read error. The chain couples TRBV6-2 or TRBV6-3 to TRBJ2-1; D call uncertain. Germline values: CDR1 MNHEY, CDR2 SVGEGT. There are 11 residues in the CDR3. The DNA for the CDR3 is TGTGCCACCAGTTACCCGGCAAGGCAGTTCTTC. Translating gives CATSYPARQFF.

Worth noting for this clonotype: The junction shows a germline mismatch at one end, possibly a read error. This rearrangement joins TRBV5-6 to TRBJ1-1, with D possibly matching TRBD1 (5 bases). CDR3 length: 16 residues. From germline, CDR1 is SGHDT and CDR2 YYEEEE. The CDR3 region has the DNA TGTACCAGCAGCTTGGCCTCCGGGGCAGCGAACACTGGAGCTTTCTTT. It translates to CTSSLASGAANTGAFF.

Details on this clonotype: No conserved phenylalanine or tryptophan ends this CDR3, so it is likely a read error. The gene calls are TRBV6-5 and TRBJ2-7; a possible D gene is TRBD1 (6 bases). CDR3 length equals 14 residues. Germline V gives CDR1 MNHEY, CDR2 SVGAGI. CDR3 in amino acids: CTSSSEDSSYEQYL. The CDR3 DNA sequence: TGTACCAGCAGCTCGGAGGACAGCTCCTACGAGCAGTACTTA.

Points on this clonotype: The germline gene is not matched at one end of the junction; a read error may be the cause. The V call is TRBV5-1, the J call TRBJ2-7; 14 positions match TRBD2. Germline CDR1 and CDR2: SGHRS and YFSETQ. CDR3 length: 18 amino acids. DNA of the CDR3: TGCGCCAGCAGCTCGACAGGACTAGCGGGAGGCTATCCCTACGAGCAGTATTTC. Translation: CASSSTGLAGGYPYEQYF.

The rearrangement links TRBV6-1 to TRBJ1-5; the D gene is possibly TRBD1 (6 bases). CDR1 and CDR2 (germline): MNHNS, SASEGT. The CDR3 contains 15 residues. CDR3 coding DNA: TGTACCGACAGTGAATCAGGGGACAACAATCAGCCCCAGCATTTT. This codes for CTDSESGDNNQPQHF.

With respect to this clonotype: An end of the junction does not agree with germline; a read error may underlie this. The chain has TRBV5-1 and TRBJ2-7, with 8 bases aligning to TRBD1. CDR3 length: 15 residues. Germline CDR1 is SGHRS and CDR2 is YFSETQ. CDR3 bases: TGCGCCAGCAGCCAGGGGGCAAGGGGCTCCTACGAGCAATACTTC. This codes for CASSQGARGSYEQYF.

With respect to this clonotype: The conserved phenylalanine or tryptophan is not found at the CDR3 terminus, so this likely reflects a read error. No DNA is shown, since the ends of the CDR3 on it are uncertain; the CDR3 is the one TCRdb lists. The rearrangement joins TRBV4-2 to TRBJ2-2; TRBD2, the D gene given by the table, was not confirmed from the DNA. Including both end residues, the CDR3 is 17 amino acids long. Germline CDR1 LGHNA, CDR2 YNFKEQ. The CDR3 here is CASSEGASGTHTGELFY.

This clonotype was seen many times. The chain links TRBV20-1 to TRBJ1-1; no clear D. Germline V gene lookup returns CDR1 DFQATT and CDR2 SNEGSKA (reference sequence). CDR3 length: 14 amino acids. V lost 0 bases to trimming and J lost 1 base, with 9 bases between them. The CDR3 bases are TGCAGTGCTAGAGATCACGGCGGGAACACTGAAGCTTTCTTT. As protein: CSARDHGGNTEAFF.

Concerning this clonotype: A junction boundary mismatches the germline segment, possibly from a read error. V gene TRBV12-3 or TRBV12-4 combines with J gene TRBJ2-5; D unresolved. The CDR3 is made up of 14 amino acids. The CDR3 loop reads CGSSLIDREETQYF. CDR3 in DNA: TGTGGCAGCAGTTTAATAGATAGGGAAGAGACCCAGTACTTC.

This clonotype was observed a handful of times. A much larger clone lies a single base off, so this may be a read error. For the CDR3, the DNA is TGTGCCAGCAACCAAGATGAGCAGTGGAACTCCGCCTACAATGAGCAGTTCTTC. Protein: CASNQDEQWNSAYNEQFF. The rearrangement uses TRBV4-2 and TRBJ2-1; D gene ambiguous. CDR1 and CDR2 from the germline V gene are LGHNA and YNFKEQ. CDR3 size: 18 residues.

As for this clonotype: The junction and the germline gene differ at one end; a read error may be behind it. The chain recombines TRBV6-5 with TRBJ2-1; 7 bases are shared with TRBD1. The CDR3 consists of 15 residues. CDR1 MNHEY and CDR2 SVGAGI come from the germline V gene. The CDR3 here is CASNYSGGVGNEQFF. CDR3 in DNA: TGTGCCAGCAATTACTCAGGGGGAGTAGGTAATGAGCAGTTCTTT.

This clonotype was seen only once. This chain joins TRBV6-1 and TRBJ2-7; TRBD1 might be the D (5 bases). CDR3 length: 13 amino acids. Germline V gives CDR1 MNHNS, CDR2 SASEGT. The CDR3 DNA reads as TGTGCCAGCAGTGAAGCGCAGGGTCGTGAGCAGCACGTC. It translates to CASSEAQGREQHV.

As to this clonotype: Germline and junction disagree at one end, which may indicate a read error. This chain links TRBV6-1 with TRBJ2-1; D tentatively fits TRBD1 or TRBD2 (6 bases each). The CDR3 contains 16 residues. CDR1 MNHNS and CDR2 SASEGT come from the germline V gene. CDR3 residues: CTSNREVGGKTNEQLF. DNA for the CDR3: TGTACCAGTAACAGGGAGGTAGGTGGAAAAACCAATGAGCAGCTCTTC.

This chain links TRBV10-3 with TRBJ2-1; no definite D call. Per the germline V gene, CDR1 is ENHRY and CDR2 is SYGVKD. The CDR3 is 12 amino acids. Trimming removed 4 bases at V and 11 bases at J, with 12 bases between. CDR3 DNA sequence: TGTGCCATCAGTGGAGTTGCAGATAAGCAGTTCTTC. Its protein product is CAISGVADKQFF.

Concerning this clonotype itself: The junction departs from germline at one end; a sequencing error may be responsible. The rearrangement links TRBV5-6 to TRBJ1-1; TRBD1 matches 7 bases. Germline V gene sequence: CDR1 SGHDT, CDR2 YYEEEE. The CDR3 has 16 amino acids. CDR3: CASDLASGTANTGAFF. Written as DNA, the CDR3 is TGTGCCAGCGACTTGGCCTCCGGGACAGCGAACACTGGAGCTTTCTTT.

About this clonotype itself: A much larger clone differs by one base, so this may be a read error. The rearrangement joins TRBV21-1 to TRBJ1-6; the DNA was not used to check the table's D call, TRBD1. TRBV21-1 is a pseudogene. The length of the CDR3 is 15 residues. DNA of the CDR3: TGTGCCAGCAGCGGGACAGGGTCCTATAATTCACTCCTCCACTTT. Translated: CASSGTGSYNSLLHF.

About this clonotype itself: A junction boundary mismatches the germline segment, possibly from a read error. The genes are TRBV11-3 and TRBJ2-3; D is tentatively TRBD1 or TRBD2 (7 bases each). The CDR3 sequence is 15 residues long. CDR1 is SGHNT, CDR2 YENEEA, per germline. The CDR3 reads CDSNPSSGGTDTQYF. CDR3 DNA: TGTGACAGCAACCCCTCTTCCGGGGGGACAGATACTCAGTATTTT.

The V gene is TRBV29-1, the J gene TRBJ2-5, with D possibly TRBD2 on 5 matching bases. The CDR3 length is 14 residues. The germline V and J ends were trimmed by 5 bases and 14 bases, with 27 bases remaining between them. Germline-derived CDR1 and CDR2 are SQVTM and ANQGSEA. CDR3 nucleotide sequence: TGCAGCGTTTGGGGATCCGGAAAGGGAGAGACTCAATACTTC. As protein: CSVWGSGKGETQYF.

For this clonotype: Since the CDR3 does not end with the conserved phenylalanine or tryptophan, this likely comes from a read error. J is TRBJ2-2 and V is TRBV4-1; the D is unclear. The CDR3 length is 15 residues. With 4 bases removed from V and 2 bases from J, the gap between germline ends came to 11 bases. CDR1 is MGHRA and CDR2 is YSYEKL in the germline V gene. CDR3 protein: CASSRLMINTGELFL. DNA for the CDR3: TGCGCCAGCAGCCGATTGATGATAAACACCGGGGAGCTGTTTTTG.

This clonotype was seen only once. Relative to the germline gene, one junction end is altered; a read error may explain this. CDR3 region: CCVEEAGDEQFF. The CDR3 bases are TGCTGCGTTGAAGAGGCGGGAGACGAGCAGTTCTTC. The rearrangement uses TRBV29-1 and TRBJ2-1; 7 nucleotides line up with TRBD2. The CDR3 length is 12 residues. The V gene's germline CDR1 is SQVTM and CDR2 ANQGSEA.

This sequence joins TRBV4-1 and TRBJ2-7, with TRBD2 matching 15 bases. Germline V CDR1 and CDR2: MGHRA, YSYEKL. The junction had 10 bases not matched to a gene; V was cut back by 6 bases and J by 7 bases. This CDR3 contains 16 residues. CDR3 nucleotides: TGCGCCAGCAGTTCTGGACTAGCGGGAGGGCCCGGGGAGCAGTACTTC. Encoded protein: CASSSGLAGGPGEQYF.

This clonotype was seen more than once but under ten times. The rearrangement links TRBV4-1 to TRBJ1-6, with TRBD1 identical over 9 bases. The CDR3 runs to 16 residues. The germline CDR1 and CDR2 sequences are MGHRA and YSYEKL. Written as DNA, the CDR3 is TGCATCAGCAGCCAGGATCGGGACAGGGCGAATTCACCCCTCCACTTT. Residues: CISSQDRDRANSPLHF.

The rearrangement joins TRBV6-5 to TRBJ1-6; D remains unclear. Germline-derived CDR1 and CDR2 are MNHEY and SVGAGI. This CDR3 comprises 15 residues. The CDR3, as DNA: TGTGGCAGACGGATGCGGGTAGACTATAATTCACCCCTCCACTTT. This encodes CGRRMRVDYNSPLHF.

Details on this clonotype: One junction end does not reproduce the germline sequence, and a read error may be involved. The chain has TRBV12-3 or TRBV12-4 and TRBJ2-3; D is undetermined. This CDR3 is built from 14 residues. For the CDR3, the DNA is TGTGCCAACAGTTCTCGGGCATACACAGATACGCAGTATTTT. It encodes CANSSRAYTDTQYF.

On this clonotype itself: The CDR3 ends on some other residue instead of the conserved phenylalanine or tryptophan, so this is likely a read error. The gene calls are TRBV4-2 and TRBJ2-1, with 7 positions matching TRBD2. The CDR3 has 16 amino acids. CDR1 is LGHNA, CDR2 YNFKEQ, per germline. CDR3 amino acids: CTSSLQTSRSYNEQFI. The CDR3 region has the DNA TGTACCAGCAGCCTCCAGACTAGCCGGTCCTACAATGAGCAGTTCATC.

This clonotype was picked up one time. The junction does not match germline at one end; this may be a read error. The genes are TRBV11-2 and TRBJ2-1, with TRBD2 as a possible D gene (6 bases). CDR1 and CDR2 from the germline V gene are SGHAT and FQNNGV. The CDR3 spans 15 residues. The CDR3 is CASNLTGADYNEQSF. In nucleotides, the CDR3 is TGCGCCAGCAACTTAACGGGAGCAGACTACAATGAGCAATCCTTC.